Given below is one T cell receptor beta chain in context. Its antigen is not known. The data were obtained in a study of identical twins. Points from the study as a whole: Within beta out-of-frame sequences, the excess sharing observed between twins was weaker. Out-of-frame sharing of TCR alpha in monozygotic twins was underestimated by models. Abundant beta clonotypes from cord blood bore fewer insertions; memory repertoires lacked this pattern.

Template switching added a universal primer binding site, and final cDNA carried unique molecular identifiers. TCRdb reanalysed the 5' RACE reads using MiXCR and keeps one entry per CDR3 protein. This table has approximately 670,000 distinct CDR3 sequences, less than 7% appearing once. Trimming at V came to 5 bases and at J to 17 bases, leaving 22 bases not matched to a gene. There are 16 residues in the CDR3. Germline CDR1 MDHEN, CDR2 SYDVKM. Source material: naive T cells sorted from blood. This sequence originates from a man younger than 35 in good health. The chain employs TRBV28 and TRBJ2-2; 8 bases map to TRBD1. CDR3 nucleotides: TGTGCCAGCAGTCGCCTGGACAGGGTGGACACCGGGGATCTTTTTTTT. Protein: CASSRLDRVDTGDLFF.